A single sample is the source of the 23 T cell receptor beta chains below, sequenced in a study of Tregs in tolerant kidney transplant recipients. CFSE-labeled recipient PBMCs were cultured more than five days with irradiated graft donor PBMCs, then FACS-sorted. These receptors have no identified antigens. Sequencing used immunoSEQ multiplex PCR; TCRdb keeps in-frame clones, though not all of them. The sample carries approximately 8,100 clones, around a third recorded once. The specimen was CD8+ T cells from blood cultured with allogeneic cells, collected before the transplant. Receptors originate from a human patient who received a combined kidney and bone marrow transplant.

The chain uses TRBV4-3 and TRBJ2-7, with 8 bases matching TRBD2. This CDR3 is built from 15 residues. Germline-derived CDR1 and CDR2 are LGHNA and YSLEER. J was trimmed by 0 bases and V by 6 bases; bases with no gene match: 7. The CDR3: CASSPGGRRSYEQYF. The CDR3 bases are TGCGCCAGCAGTCCGGGGGGGAGACGCTCCTACGAGCAGTACTTC.

This clone was seen a handful of times. This chain's CDR3 is CASSQFVGGLPMNTEAFF. The CDR3 DNA sequence: TGCGCCAGCAGCCAATTCGTGGGGGGTCTTCCTATGAACACTGAAGCTTTCTTT. The rearrangement joins TRBV4-1 to TRBJ1-1; a possible D gene is TRBD1 (5 bases). Germline CDR1 and CDR2: MGHRA and YSYEKL. Deletions cut 2 bases from V and 0 bases from J, with 19 bases between. This CDR3 spans 18 amino acids.

The chain has TRBV19 and TRBJ1-3; no definite D call. Looked up from germline, CDR1 is LNHDA and CDR2 is SQIVND (reference sequence). V was shortened by 0 bases and J by 0 bases, with 9 bases between the two germline ends. This CDR3 is 16 amino acids long. The chain's CDR3 is CASSIEGRVSGNTIYF. The CDR3 DNA reads as TGTGCCAGTAGTATAGAAGGGAGGGTCTCTGGAAACACCATATATTTT.

CDR3 region: CASSVDSLAAQETQYF. The CDR3 nucleotides are TGTGCCAGCAGCGTAGATAGTTTAGCGGCCCAAGAGACCCAGTACTTC. The chain joins TRBV9 to TRBJ2-5; perhaps TRBD2 as D (6 bases). This CDR3 spans 16 amino acids. Germline CDR1 reads SGDLS; CDR2 reads YYNGEE. V lost 0 bases, J lost 1 base, and 13 bases lay in between.

This clone has just one count. The gene calls are TRBV10-2 and TRBJ2-5; TRBD2 is a possible D gene (5 bases). Germline loops: CDR1 WSHSY, CDR2 SAAADI. Trimming pared 8 bases from V and 5 bases from J, leaving 15 bases between. The CDR3 is 13 amino acids. CDR3 amino acids: CASPEGRGETQYF. In DNA, the CDR3 is TGCGCCAGCCCTGAGGGTCGGGGTGAGACCCAGTACTTC.

V usage is TRBV30 and J usage is TRBJ2-1; D is unclear. The germline CDR1 and CDR2 sequences are GTSNPN and SVGIG (reference sequence). This CDR3 region has 15 residues. Trimming removed 1 base at V and 9 bases at J, with 19 bases between. The CDR3 region is CAWSGLPLPRIEQFF. Written as DNA, the CDR3 is TGTGCCTGGAGTGGGTTGCCGCTACCCAGGATTGAGCAGTTCTTC.

This clone came up once. The rearrangement joins TRBV19 to TRBJ2-1, with 10 bases identical to TRBD2. With 9 bases clipped from V and 2 bases from J, the junction kept 7 bases outside the gene matches. The CDR3 has 15 residues. Germline V gene lookup returns CDR1 LNHDA and CDR2 SQIVND (reference sequence). The CDR3 spells CASSPGTSAYNEQFF. DNA for the CDR3: TGTGCCAGCAGCCCCGGGACTAGCGCCTACAATGAGCAGTTCTTC.

This chain links TRBV11-2 with TRBJ1-1, with D unclear. V gave up 5 bases and J gave up 3 bases, with 13 bases separating them. CDR1 is SGHAT and CDR2 is FQNNGV in the germline V gene. The CDR3 is made up of 14 amino acids. CDR3 sequence (DNA): TGTGCCAGCAGCCCCCTAGGCGGGTACACTGAAGCTTTCTTT. Translated, it gives CASSPLGGYTEAFF.

This clone showed up just once. The chain recombines TRBV7-9 with TRBJ2-7; a possible D gene is TRBD2 (5 bases). Trimming cost V 5 bases and J 6 bases, with 11 bases left between them. This CDR3 contains 12 residues. CDR1 is SEHNR and CDR2 is FQNEAQ in the germline V gene (reference sequence). The chain's CDR3 is CASSPISGEQYF. In DNA form, the CDR3 reads TGTGCCAGCAGCCCTATAAGCGGCGAGCAGTACTTC.

This clone was seen a few times. The rearrangement uses TRBV19 and TRBJ1-5; D not resolved. Trimming stripped 4 bases from V and 4 bases from J, with 8 bases between. Germline loops: CDR1 LNHDA, CDR2 SQIVND (reference sequence). The CDR3 consists of 13 residues. The CDR3 protein is CASSTTANQPQHF. The CDR3 nucleotides are TGTGCCAGTAGTACGACTGCAAATCAGCCCCAGCATTTT.

The chain links TRBV7-3 to TRBJ1-2, with TRBD1 matching 9 bases. V lost 5 bases to trimming and J lost 6 bases; unmatched junction nucleotides: 4. The length of the CDR3 is 13 residues. The germline V gene has CDR1 SGHTA and CDR2 FQGTGA. CDR3 sequence (DNA): TGTGCCAGCAGCCCCGGGACAGGGAATGGCTACACCTTC. Its translation: CASSPGTGNGYTF.

The rearrangement joins TRBV11-2 to TRBJ2-2; D possibly corresponds to TRBD1 (6 bases). CDR3 size: 15 residues. CDR1 is SGHAT and CDR2 is FQNNGV in the germline V gene. The germline V and J ends were trimmed by 5 bases and 4 bases, with 14 bases remaining between them. The CDR3 loop reads CASSPARGGTGELFF. CDR3 coding DNA: TGTGCCAGCAGCCCAGCCAGGGGCGGCACCGGGGAGCTGTTTTTT.

This clone came up a few times. V usage is TRBV4-2 and J usage is TRBJ2-7; no definite D call. This CDR3 has 13 amino acids. Germline V gene data show CDR1 as LGHNA and CDR2 as YNFKEQ. Trimming took off 0 bases at V and 0 bases at J, with 3 bases between the two ends. The CDR3 region is CASSQDVSYEQYF. In nucleotides, the CDR3 is TGTGCCAGCAGCCAAGACGTCTCCTACGAGCAGTACTTC.

V gene TRBV5-1 combines with J gene TRBJ2-7; 10 bases match TRBD1. The germline gives CDR1 SGHRS, CDR2 YFSETQ. Trimming removed 4 bases from V and 3 bases from J; junction bases left unmatched: 10. The CDR3 runs 16 residues. CDR3 amino acids: CASSPASGTGDYEQYF. For the CDR3, the DNA is TGCGCCAGCAGCCCCGCCTCCGGGACAGGGGACTACGAGCAGTACTTC.

By proportion, this clone is medium-sized. The CDR3 DNA follows: TGTGCCAGCCGAGTTTGGGGGGGAGGTAATGGCTACACCTTC. Translated: CASRVWGGGNGYTF. J is TRBJ1-2 and V is TRBV5-4; the D gene is possibly TRBD1 (5 bases). The CDR3 loop spans 14 amino acids. V dropped 7 bases and J dropped 6 bases, with 19 bases sitting between them. Germline CDR1 is SGHNT and CDR2 is YYREEE (reference sequence).

The CDR3 nucleotides read TGCGCCAGCAGCCAAGAACCCCTGACAGGAGCCTACGAGCAGTACTTC. Protein: CASSQEPLTGAYEQYF. The chain is built from TRBV4-3 and TRBJ2-7; maybe TRBD1 (6 bases). Germline-derived CDR1 and CDR2 are LGHNA and YSLEER. Trimming took 0 bases from V and 2 from J, leaving 14 bases between them. The CDR3 runs to 16 residues.

This rearrangement joins TRBV4-2 to TRBJ2-3; 11 bases are a match to TRBD2. Germline CDR1 reads LGHNA; CDR2 reads YNFKEQ. This CDR3 contains 16 residues. V gave up 3 bases and J gave up 1 base; unmatched junction bases: 3. Here the CDR3 reads CASSQLAGGGTDTQYF. CDR3 DNA sequence: TGTGCCAGCAGCCAGTTAGCGGGGGGGGGCACAGATACGCAGTATTTT.

V and J are TRBV23-1 and TRBJ2-5; D is unclear. TRBV23-1 is flagged as an ORF with uncertain function. The V end lost 8 bases, the J end lost 3 bases, and 10 bases lay between the germline ends. The CDR3 consists of 12 residues. The CDR3 protein is CASRAVEETQYF. The DNA of the CDR3 is TGCGCCAGCCGAGCCGTCGAAGAGACCCAGTACTTC.

The chain employs TRBV28 and TRBJ2-3, with D perhaps TRBD2 (6 bases). Trimming cost V 7 bases and J 0 bases, with 8 bases left between them. This CDR3 has 13 residues. From germline, CDR1 is MDHEN and CDR2 SYDVKM. CDR3 region: CASIRGSTDTQYF. In DNA, the CDR3 is TGTGCCAGCATCCGGGGGAGCACAGATACGCAGTATTTT.

The CDR3 here is CAITVADRGNTGELFF. CDR3 in DNA: TGTGCCATCACGGTCGCGGACAGGGGAAACACCGGGGAGCTGTTTTTT. The chain is built from TRBV10-3 and TRBJ2-2, with 9 bases matching TRBD1. The germline CDR1 and CDR2 sequences are ENHRY and SYGVKD. J was trimmed by 2 bases and V by 7 bases; bases with no gene match: 8. The CDR3 extends over 16 amino acids.

In its sample, this clone is large (0.1 to 1%). The CDR3 protein is CASSEVGQGLYNEQFF. In nucleotides, the CDR3 is TGTGCCAGCAGTGAAGTGGGACAGGGACTTTACAATGAGCAGTTCTTC. This chain joins TRBV28 and TRBJ2-1; 9 positions match TRBD1. The germline gives CDR1 MDHEN, CDR2 SYDVKM. Losses at the gene ends were 5 bases for V and 4 bases for J; bases not matched to a gene: 9. There are 16 residues in the CDR3.

This clone was counted between two and nine times. The chain is built from TRBV7-9 and TRBJ1-2, with TRBD1 matching over 7 bases. The CDR3 loop spans 15 amino acids. Trimming took 1 base from V and 4 from J; bases not matched to a gene: 6. Germline V CDR1 and CDR2: SEHNR, FQNEAQ (reference sequence). The CDR3 coding sequence is TGTGCCAGCAGCTTAGACCCCACAGGGGTCTATGGCTACACCTTC. Residues: CASSLDPTGVYGYTF.

The rearrangement joins TRBV10-3 to TRBJ2-3; D uncertain. Trimming removed 10 bases at V and 0 bases at J, with 17 bases between. CDR1 and CDR2 from the germline V gene are ENHRY and SYGVKD. CDR3 size: 15 residues. The CDR3 loop is CATRESLTSTDTQYF. The DNA of the CDR3 is TGTGCCACACGAGAATCCCTAACTAGCACAGATACGCAGTATTTT.